These 13 T cell receptor beta chains came from one sample sequenced in a study of post-analysis software for immune sequencing data. Findings and caveats of the study: With TRBV5-6, TRBV5-1 and TRBV20-1 included, about 5 TRBV segments were more frequent in patients than in controls.

The antigens for these receptors are not known. Unique molecular identifiers tagged the TCR beta cDNA libraries. TCRdb analysed the PCR reads with MiXCR anew, one entry per CDR3 protein. This repertoire shows about 540,000 distinct CDR3 sequences, approximately 31% found once; its top ten account for 4.5% to 7.5%. Sequenced input: blood. The receptors stem from a girl aged 2-17 years with multiple sclerosis.

CDR3 nucleotides: TGCAGTGCCCAGACGAGGGGGGGCCTTGGTGAGCAGTTCTTC. It is translated as CSAQTRGGLGEQFF. The chain has TRBV20-1 and TRBJ2-1; maybe TRBD2 (7 bases). V was clipped by 6 bases and J by 9 bases, with 21 bases between them. Germline loops: CDR1 DFQATT, CDR2 SNEGSKA (reference sequence). CDR3 length: 14 amino acids.

The gene calls are TRBV20-1 and TRBJ1-5; D uncertain. Germline values: CDR1 DFQATT, CDR2 SNEGSKA (reference sequence). Trimming removed 3 bases at V and 10 bases at J, with 13 bases between. The CDR3 runs to 12 residues. The CDR3 DNA is TGCAGTGCTAGCCCCACAATCAGCCCCCAGCATTTT. The encoded protein is CSASPTISPQHF.

This clonotype was counted ten times or more. V is TRBV15 and J is TRBJ2-1; tentatively, D is TRBD2 (7 bases). CDR1 and CDR2 from the germline V gene are LNHNV and YYDKDF (reference sequence). Trimming removed 5 bases from V and 4 bases from J, with 9 bases in between. CDR3 length: 13 residues. The CDR3 DNA follows: TGTGCCACCAGCCGGGGGGCATACAATGAGCAGTTCTTC. This codes for CATSRGAYNEQFF.

This clonotype was seen a handful of times. CDR3 DNA sequence: TGCAGCGTTGCTTTCCCTAGGGTTAGCACAGATACGCAGTATTTT. Translation: CSVAFPRVSTDTQYF. V is TRBV29-1 and J is TRBJ2-3; D not resolved. V gave up 4 bases and J gave up 0 bases, with 14 bases separating them. The CDR3 is made up of 15 amino acids. CDR1 is SQVTM, CDR2 ANQGSEA, per germline.

Ten or more counts support this clonotype. The chain recombines TRBV29-1 with TRBJ2-7, with unresolved D. This CDR3 is 11 amino acids long. CDR1 SQVTM and CDR2 ANQGSEA come from the germline V gene. Trimming took 4 bases from V and 0 from J, leaving 4 bases between them. CDR3 DNA sequence: TGCAGCGTTGGGGGCTCCTACGAGCAGTACTTC. This gives the protein CSVGGSYEQYF.

The chain combines TRBV28 with TRBJ2-3, with 10 bases fitting TRBD2. CDR1 is MDHEN and CDR2 is SYDVKM in the germline V gene. The CDR3 is 16 amino acids. The trim removed 1 base at V and 2 bases at J, leaving 3 bases unmatched. CDR3 sequence reads: CASSLYLAGVTDTQYF. DNA of the CDR3: TGTGCCAGCAGTTTATATCTAGCGGGAGTCACAGATACGCAGTATTTT.

The CDR3 loop is CSVHTTGDTQYF. The DNA for the CDR3 is TGCAGTGTTCATACGACAGGGGATACGCAGTATTTT. This rearrangement joins TRBV20-1 to TRBJ2-3, with 7 nucleotides matching TRBD1. Looked up from germline, CDR1 is DFQATT and CDR2 is SNEGSKA (reference sequence). Trimming took 7 bases from V and 6 from J; bases not matched to a gene: 7. The CDR3 is made up of 12 amino acids.

This clonotype was seen a few times. The V gene is TRBV18, the J gene TRBJ2-5; D is unresolved. This CDR3 spans 13 amino acids. Trimming shortened V by 3 bases and J by 5 bases, and 10 bases separated the two germline ends. CDR1 and CDR2 from the germline V gene are KGHSH and LQKENI. CDR3 sequence reads: CASSPGQIETQYF. CDR3 coding DNA: TGTGCCAGCTCACCGGGTCAGATCGAGACCCAGTACTTC.

The gene calls are TRBV25-1 and TRBJ2-5; D unresolved. This CDR3 has 14 residues. Germline V gives CDR1 MGHDK, CDR2 SYGVNS. V dropped 1 base and J dropped 5 bases, with 11 bases sitting between them. DNA of the CDR3: TGTGCCAGCAGTGAATTCGGTCAGGCGGAGACCCAGTACTTC. It yields the protein CASSEFGQAETQYF.

The V call is TRBV20-1, the J call TRBJ2-1; D is unclear. V lost 3 bases and J lost 0, with 9 bases in between. This CDR3 contains 14 residues. Per germline, CDR1 DFQATT and CDR2 SNEGSKA (reference sequence). CDR3 nucleotides: TGCAGTGCTAGGGCGAAGGGCTCCTACAATGAGCAGTTCTTC. The encoded protein is CSARAKGSYNEQFF.

About this clonotype itself: A read error may be the cause here, since a much bigger clone is one base away. The V gene is TRBV7-6, the J gene TRBJ2-5, with 10 positions matching TRBD2. V shed 2 bases, J shed 3 bases, and the junction held 3 bases outside the gene matches. Germline V gene lookup returns CDR1 SGHVS and CDR2 FNYEAQ. CDR3 length equals 15 residues. CDR3 loop: CASSLSLAGEETQYF. CDR3 nucleotides: TGTGCCAGCAGCTTAAGCCTAGCGGGGGAAGAGACCCAGTACTTC.

This clonotype was seen more than once but under ten times. The chain uses TRBV7-2 and TRBJ2-3; 10 nucleotides agree with TRBD2. The CDR3 has 15 residues. The V gene's germline CDR1 is SGHTA and CDR2 FQGNSA. Losses at the gene ends were 5 bases for V and 4 bases for J; bases not matched to a gene: 6. The CDR3 loop reads CASSISGGPADTQYF. CDR3 DNA sequence: TGTGCCAGCAGCATTAGCGGGGGGCCAGCAGATACGCAGTATTTT.

This clonotype has ten or more counts. The chain uses TRBV5-1 and TRBJ2-5, with D possibly matching TRBD2 (5 bases). Germline-derived CDR1 and CDR2 are SGHRS and YFSETQ. The CDR3 is 14 amino acids. The V end lost 4 bases, the J end lost 6 bases, and 16 bases lay between the germline ends. The CDR3: CASSPESGKKTQYF. The CDR3 coding sequence is TGCGCCAGCAGCCCAGAGTCCGGGAAAAAGACCCAGTACTTC.